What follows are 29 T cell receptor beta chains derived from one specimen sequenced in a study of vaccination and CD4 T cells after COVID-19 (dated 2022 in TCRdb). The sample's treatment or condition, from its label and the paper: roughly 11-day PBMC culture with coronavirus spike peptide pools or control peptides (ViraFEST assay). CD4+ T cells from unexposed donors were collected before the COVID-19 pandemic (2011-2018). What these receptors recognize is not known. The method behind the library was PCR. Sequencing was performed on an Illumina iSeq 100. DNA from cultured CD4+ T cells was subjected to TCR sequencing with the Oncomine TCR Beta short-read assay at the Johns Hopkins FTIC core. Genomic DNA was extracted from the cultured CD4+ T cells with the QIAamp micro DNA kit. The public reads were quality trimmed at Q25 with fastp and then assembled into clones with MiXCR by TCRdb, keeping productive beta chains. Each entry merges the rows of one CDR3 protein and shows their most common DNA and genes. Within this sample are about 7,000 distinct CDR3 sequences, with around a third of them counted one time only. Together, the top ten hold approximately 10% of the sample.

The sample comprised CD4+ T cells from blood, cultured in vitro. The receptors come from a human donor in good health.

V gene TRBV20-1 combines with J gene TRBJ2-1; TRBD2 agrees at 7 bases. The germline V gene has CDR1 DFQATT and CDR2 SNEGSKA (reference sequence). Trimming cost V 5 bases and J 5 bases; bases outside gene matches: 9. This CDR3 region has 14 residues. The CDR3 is CSAFAPGRHNEQFF. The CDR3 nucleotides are TGCAGTGCTTTCGCACCCGGGAGGCACAATGAGCAGTTCTTC.

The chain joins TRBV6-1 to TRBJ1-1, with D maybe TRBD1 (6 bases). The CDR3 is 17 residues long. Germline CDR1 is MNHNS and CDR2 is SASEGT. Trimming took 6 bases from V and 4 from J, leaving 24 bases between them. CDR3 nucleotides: TGTGCCAGCAGCCAAGGGGGGTTGGGGGAGCCGACCACTGAAGCTTTCTTT. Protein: CASSQGGLGEPTTEAFF.

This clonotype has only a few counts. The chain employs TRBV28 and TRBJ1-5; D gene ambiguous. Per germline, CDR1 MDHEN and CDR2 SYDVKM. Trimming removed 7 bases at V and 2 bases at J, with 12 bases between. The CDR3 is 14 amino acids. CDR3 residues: CASNWRIGNQPQHF. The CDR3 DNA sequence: TGTGCCAGCAATTGGCGTATAGGCAATCAGCCCCAGCATTTT.

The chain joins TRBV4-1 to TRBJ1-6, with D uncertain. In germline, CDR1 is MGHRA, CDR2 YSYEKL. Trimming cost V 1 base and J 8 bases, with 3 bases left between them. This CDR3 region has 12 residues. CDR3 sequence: CASSQADSPLHF. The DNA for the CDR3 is TGCGCCAGCAGCCAAGCCGATTCACCCCTCCACTTT.

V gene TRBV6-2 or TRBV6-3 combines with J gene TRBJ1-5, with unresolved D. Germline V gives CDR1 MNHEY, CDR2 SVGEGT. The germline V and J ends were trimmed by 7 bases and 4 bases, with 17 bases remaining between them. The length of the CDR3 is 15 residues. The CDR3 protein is CASTKAAAPNQPQHF. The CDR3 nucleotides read TGTGCCAGCACAAAGGCCGCAGCGCCGAATCAGCCCCAGCATTTT.

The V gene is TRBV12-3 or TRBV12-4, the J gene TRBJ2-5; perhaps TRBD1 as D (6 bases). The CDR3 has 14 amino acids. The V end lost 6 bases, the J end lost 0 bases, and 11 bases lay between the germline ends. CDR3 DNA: TGTGCCAGCAGCCTCCAGGGGTACCAAGAGACCCAGTACTTC. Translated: CASSLQGYQETQYF.

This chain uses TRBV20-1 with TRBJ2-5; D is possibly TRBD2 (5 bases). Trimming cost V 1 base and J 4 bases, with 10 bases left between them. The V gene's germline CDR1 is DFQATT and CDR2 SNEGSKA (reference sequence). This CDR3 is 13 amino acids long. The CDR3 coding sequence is TGCAGTGCTAGAGGGGGAGCCTTAGAGACCCAGTACTTC. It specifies CSARGGALETQYF.

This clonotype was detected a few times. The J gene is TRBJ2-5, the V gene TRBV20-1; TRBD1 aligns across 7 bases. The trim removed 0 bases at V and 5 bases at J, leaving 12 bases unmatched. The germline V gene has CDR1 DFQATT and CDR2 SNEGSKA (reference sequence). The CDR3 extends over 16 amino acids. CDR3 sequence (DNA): TGCAGTGCTAGAGATCTGAGGTCAGGGGGATTGGAGACCCAGTACTTC. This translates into CSARDLRSGGLETQYF.

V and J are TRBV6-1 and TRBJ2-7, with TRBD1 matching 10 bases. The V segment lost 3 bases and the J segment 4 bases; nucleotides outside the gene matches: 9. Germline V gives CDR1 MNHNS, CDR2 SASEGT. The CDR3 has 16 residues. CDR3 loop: CASSDTVGQGSYEQYF. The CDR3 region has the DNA TGTGCCAGCAGTGATACCGTGGGACAGGGGTCGTACGAGCAGTACTTC.

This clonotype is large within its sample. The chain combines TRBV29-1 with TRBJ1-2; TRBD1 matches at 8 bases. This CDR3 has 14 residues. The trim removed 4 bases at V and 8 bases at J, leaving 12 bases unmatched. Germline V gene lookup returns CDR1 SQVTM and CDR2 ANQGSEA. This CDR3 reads CSVVKSGGTGGYTF. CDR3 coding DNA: TGCAGCGTTGTGAAATCTGGGGGGACAGGCGGCTACACCTTC.

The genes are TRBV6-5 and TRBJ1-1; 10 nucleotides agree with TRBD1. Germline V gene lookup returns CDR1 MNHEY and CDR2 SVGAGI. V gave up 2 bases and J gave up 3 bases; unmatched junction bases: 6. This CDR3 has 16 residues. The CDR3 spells CASSYRDRGRYTEAFF. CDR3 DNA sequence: TGTGCCAGCAGTTACCGCGACAGGGGGCGGTACACTGAAGCTTTCTTT.

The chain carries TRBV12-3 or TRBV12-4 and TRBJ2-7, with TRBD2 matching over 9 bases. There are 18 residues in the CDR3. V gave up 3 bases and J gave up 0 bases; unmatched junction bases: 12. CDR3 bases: TGTGCCAGCAGTTTGGGAGATAGACTAGCGGTGAGCTCCTACGAGCAGTACTTC. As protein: CASSLGDRLAVSSYEQYF.

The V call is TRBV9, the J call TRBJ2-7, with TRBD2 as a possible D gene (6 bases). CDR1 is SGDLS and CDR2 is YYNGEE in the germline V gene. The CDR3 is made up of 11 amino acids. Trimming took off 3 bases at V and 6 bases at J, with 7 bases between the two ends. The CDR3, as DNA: TGTGCCAGCAGCGGGGGAGGCGAGCAGTACTTC. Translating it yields CASSGGGEQYF. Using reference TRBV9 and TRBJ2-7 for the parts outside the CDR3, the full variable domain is DSGVTQTPKHLITATGQRVTLRCSPRSGDLSVYWYQQSLDQGLQFLIQYYNGEERAKGNILERFSAQQFPDLHSELNLSSLELGDSALYFCASSGGGEQYFGPGTRLTVT.

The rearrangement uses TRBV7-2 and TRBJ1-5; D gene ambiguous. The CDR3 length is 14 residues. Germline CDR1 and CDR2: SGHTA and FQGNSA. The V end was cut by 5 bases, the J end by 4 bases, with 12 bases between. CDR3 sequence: CASSPRTGNQPQHF. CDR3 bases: TGTGCCAGCAGCCCACGCACGGGGAATCAGCCCCAGCATTTT.

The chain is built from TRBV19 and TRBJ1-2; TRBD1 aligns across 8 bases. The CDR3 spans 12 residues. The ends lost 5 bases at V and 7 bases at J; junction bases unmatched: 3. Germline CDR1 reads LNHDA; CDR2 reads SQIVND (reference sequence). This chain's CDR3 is CASSVGQGGYTF. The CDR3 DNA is TGTGCCAGTAGTGTCGGACAGGGTGGCTACACCTTC.

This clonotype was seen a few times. DNA of the CDR3: TGTGCCATCAGTGCGCGGACTAGGGAGGACGAGCAGTACTTC. This translates into CAISARTREDEQYF. The chain is built from TRBV10-3 and TRBJ2-7; 7 nucleotides match TRBD2. There are 14 residues in the CDR3. The germline gives CDR1 ENHRY, CDR2 SYGVKD. V lost 4 bases to trimming and J lost 5 bases; unmatched junction nucleotides: 8.

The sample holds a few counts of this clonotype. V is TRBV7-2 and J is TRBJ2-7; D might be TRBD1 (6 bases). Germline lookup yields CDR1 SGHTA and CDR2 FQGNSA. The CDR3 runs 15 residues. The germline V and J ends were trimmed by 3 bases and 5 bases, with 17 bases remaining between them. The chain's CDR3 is CASSLRVTGYDEQYF. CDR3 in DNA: TGTGCCAGCAGCTTGAGGGTCACAGGGTATGACGAGCAGTACTTC.

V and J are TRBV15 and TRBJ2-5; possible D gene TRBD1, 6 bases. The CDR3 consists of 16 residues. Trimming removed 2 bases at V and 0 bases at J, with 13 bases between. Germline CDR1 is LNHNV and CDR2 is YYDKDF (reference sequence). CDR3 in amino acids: CATSRLLQGNQETQYF. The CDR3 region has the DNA TGTGCCACCAGCAGACTTCTCCAGGGGAACCAAGAGACCCAGTACTTC.

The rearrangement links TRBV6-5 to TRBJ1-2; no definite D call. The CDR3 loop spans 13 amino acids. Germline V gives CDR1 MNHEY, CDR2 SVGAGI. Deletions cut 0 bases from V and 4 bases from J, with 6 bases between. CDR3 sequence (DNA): TGTGCCAGCAGTTACTCCGGGTCCTATGGCTACACCTTC. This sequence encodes CASSYSGSYGYTF.

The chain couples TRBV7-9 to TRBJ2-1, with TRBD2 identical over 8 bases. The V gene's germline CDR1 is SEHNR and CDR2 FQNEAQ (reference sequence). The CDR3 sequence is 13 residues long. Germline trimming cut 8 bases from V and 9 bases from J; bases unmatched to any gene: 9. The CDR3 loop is CASGGERESEQFF. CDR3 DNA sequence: TGTGCCAGCGGGGGCGAGCGGGAGAGTGAGCAGTTCTTC.

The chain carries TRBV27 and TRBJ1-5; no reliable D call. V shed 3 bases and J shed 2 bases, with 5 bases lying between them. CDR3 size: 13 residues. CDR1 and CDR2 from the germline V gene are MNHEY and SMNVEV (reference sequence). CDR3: CASSLRGNQPQHF. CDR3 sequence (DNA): TGTGCCAGCAGTTTGCGTGGCAATCAGCCCCAGCATTTT.

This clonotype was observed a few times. In nucleotides, the CDR3 is TGTGCCAGCAGTTCCACCTACGAGCAGTACTTC. Encoded protein: CASSSTYEQYF. The gene calls are TRBV28 and TRBJ2-7; D not resolved. The CDR3 totals 11 residues. V lost 4 bases and J 2 bases, leaving 3 bases between the germline ends. Germline V gene sequence: CDR1 MDHEN, CDR2 SYDVKM.

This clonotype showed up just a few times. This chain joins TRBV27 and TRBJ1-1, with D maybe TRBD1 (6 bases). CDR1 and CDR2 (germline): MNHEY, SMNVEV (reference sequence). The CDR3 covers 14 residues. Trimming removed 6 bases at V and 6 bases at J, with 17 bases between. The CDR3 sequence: CASSTGWVRAEAFF. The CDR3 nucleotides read TGTGCCAGCAGCACAGGGTGGGTAAGAGCTGAAGCTTTCTTT.

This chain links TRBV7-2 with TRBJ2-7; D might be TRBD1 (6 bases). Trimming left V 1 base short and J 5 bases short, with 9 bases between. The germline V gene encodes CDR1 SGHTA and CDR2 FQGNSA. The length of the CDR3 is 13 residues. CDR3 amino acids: CASSLGTENEQYF. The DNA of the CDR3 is TGTGCCAGCAGCTTAGGGACAGAGAACGAGCAGTACTTC.

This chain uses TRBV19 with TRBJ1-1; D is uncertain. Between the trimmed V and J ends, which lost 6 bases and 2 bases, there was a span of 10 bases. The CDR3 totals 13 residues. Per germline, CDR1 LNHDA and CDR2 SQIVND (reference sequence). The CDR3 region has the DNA TGTGCCAGTAGGCCGGGCCTTAACACTGAAGCTTTCTTT. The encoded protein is CASRPGLNTEAFF.

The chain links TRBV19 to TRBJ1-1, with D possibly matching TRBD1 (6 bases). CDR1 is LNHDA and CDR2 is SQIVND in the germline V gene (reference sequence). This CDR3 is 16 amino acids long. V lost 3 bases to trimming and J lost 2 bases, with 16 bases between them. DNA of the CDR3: TGTGCCAGTAGTATGCTCCGGGACACCTTCAACACTGAAGCTTTCTTT. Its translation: CASSMLRDTFNTEAFF.

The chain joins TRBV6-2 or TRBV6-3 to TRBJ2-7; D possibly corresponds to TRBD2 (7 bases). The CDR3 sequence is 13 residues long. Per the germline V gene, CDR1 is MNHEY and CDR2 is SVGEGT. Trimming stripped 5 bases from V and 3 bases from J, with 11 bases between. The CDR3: CASSRGGFYEQYF. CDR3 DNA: TGTGCCAGCAGTCGCGGGGGCTTCTACGAGCAGTACTTC.

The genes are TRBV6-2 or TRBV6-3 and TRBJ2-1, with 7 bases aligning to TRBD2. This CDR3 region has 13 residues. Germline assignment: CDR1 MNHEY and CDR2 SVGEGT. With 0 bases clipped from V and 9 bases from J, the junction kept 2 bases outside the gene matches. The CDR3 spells CASSYSGGGEQFF. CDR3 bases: TGTGCCAGCAGTTACTCGGGGGGGGGTGAGCAGTTCTTC.

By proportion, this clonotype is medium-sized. CDR3 amino acids: CASSGTGPNTEAFF. The DNA of the CDR3 is TGTGCCAGCAGCGGGACAGGGCCGAACACTGAAGCTTTCTTT. The V call is TRBV7-8, the J call TRBJ1-1, with 9 bases aligning to TRBD1. V trimming: 5 bases; J trimming: 1 base; junction bases outside the gene matches: 2. The CDR3 is 14 amino acids. In germline, CDR1 is SGHVS, CDR2 FQNEAQ.